Listed below are T cell receptor beta chains from one sample, sequenced in a study of OX40 agonist ivuxolimab in advanced cancers. Using immunoSEQ multiplex PCR, the repertoire was profiled, and TCRdb retains in-frame clones only, with some absent. The sample carries approximately 77,000 clones, 90% to 95% recorded once. Sample: CD4+ or CD8+ T cells sorted from blood, taken in a trial of the OX40 agonist ivuxolimab. These receptors were obtained from an adult with an advanced solid tumor such as melanoma, head and neck, liver or kidney cancer. CDR3s include the opening cysteine and the closing phenylalanine or tryptophan. D genes are given only for firm matches. Clone size is shown for a subset of rows, as once, few, many or a class of expanded clone.

D gene	V gene	J gene	clone size	CDR3 protein	CDR3 DNA
-	TRBV5-6	TRBJ2-7	-	CASSLEGGFSYEQYF	TGTGCCAGCAGCTTGGAGGGCGGATTCTCCTACGAGCAGTACTTC
-	TRBV5-1	TRBJ2-2	-	CASSLVPGELFF	TGCGCCAGCAGCTTGGTCCCCGGGGAGCTGTTTTTT
TRBD2	TRBV2	TRBJ2-2	-	CASSDRAGDPTGELFF	TGTGCCAGCAGTGACCGAGCGGGAGATCCCACCGGGGAGCTGTTTTTT
TRBD2	TRBV9	TRBJ2-3	-	CASSVGSGGNTDTQYF	TGTGCCAGCAGCGTAGGGAGCGGGGGTAACACAGATACGCAGTATTTT
-	TRBV5-6	TRBJ1-1	-	CASSLGRGAEAFF	TGTGCCAGCAGCCTAGGAAGGGGGGCTGAAGCTTTCTTT
-	TRBV4-3	TRBJ2-7	-	CASSQETGAAYEQYF	TGCGCCAGCAGCCAAGAAACGGGAGCGGCCTACGAGCAGTACTTC
TRBD2	TRBV28	TRBJ2-1	-	CASSLFGLAGGGDEQFF	TGTGCCAGCAGTTTATTCGGACTAGCGGGAGGAGGGGATGAGCAGTTCTTC
-	TRBV4-3	TRBJ2-7	-	CASSQERGGARINEQYF	TGCGCCAGCAGCCAAGAGAGGGGGGGGGCGAGGATCAACGAGCAGTACTTC
-	TRBV4-3	TRBJ1-4	-	CASSPQGLATNEKLFF	TGCGCCAGCAGCCCGCAGGGACTTGCAACTAATGAAAAACTGTTTTTT
-	TRBV6-1	TRBJ2-5	-	CASSEWPEQVQETQYF	TGTGCCAGCAGTGAATGGCCGGAACAGGTCCAAGAGACCCAGTACTTC
-	TRBV21-1	TRBJ1-2	-	CASSKVSGRSYGYTF	TGTGCCAGCAGCAAAGTTTCCGGACGAAGCTATGGCTACACCTTC
-	TRBV7-8	TRBJ2-7	-	CASSLSSAISYEQYF	TGTGCCAGCAGCTTAAGTAGCGCGATCTCCTACGAGCAGTACTTC
-	TRBV15	TRBJ1-5	-	CATSIGVKLNQPQHF	TGTGCCACCAGCATAGGGGTTAAACTCAATCAGCCCCAGCATTTT
-	TRBV15	TRBJ2-1	-	CATSSGPLDSSYNEQFF	TGTGCCACCAGCAGTGGCCCCCTTGATAGCTCCTACAATGAGCAGTTCTTC
-	TRBV9	TRBJ1-4	-	CASSPGAEEKLFF	TGTGCCAGCAGCCCTGGGGCCGAGGAAAAACTGTTTTTT
-	TRBV11-2	TRBJ1-2	once	CASSFGRDNGYTF	TGTGCCAGCAGCTTTGGGCGGGACAATGGCTACACCTTC
TRBD1	TRBV28	TRBJ1-5	-	CASSLFRAGGGIGNQPQHF	TGTGCCAGCAGTTTATTCAGGGCAGGGGGGGGAATCGGCAATCAGCCCCAGCATTTT
-	TRBV28	TRBJ2-7	-	CASSRRYEQYF	TGTGCCAGCAGCCGAAGGTACGAGCAGTACTTC
TRBD2	TRBV11-2	TRBJ2-5	-	CASSRGDSSGREGETQYF	TGTGCCAGCAGCCGCGGTGATAGTAGCGGGAGGGAAGGGGAGACCCAGTACTTC
TRBD2	TRBV7-2	TRBJ2-3	-	CASIAGGITDTQYF	TGTGCCAGCATAGCGGGAGGAATCACAGATACGCAGTATTTT
-	TRBV7-6	TRBJ1-2	-	CASSLDEFPGAERTF	TGTGCCAGCAGCTTAGACGAATTCCCGGGGGCGGAGAGGACCTTC
TRBD2	TRBV28	TRBJ2-7	-	CASSLMTSGGTYEQYF	TGTGCCAGCAGTTTAATGACTAGCGGGGGGACCTACGAGCAGTACTTC
-	TRBV25-1	TRBJ1-1	-	CASSERANTEAFF	TGTGCCAGCAGTGAAAGGGCGAACACTGAAGCTTTCTTT
TRBD2	TRBV19	TRBJ2-1	once	CASSETGLYESEQFF	TGTGCCAGTAGTGAAACGGGACTATACGAGTCTGAGCAGTTCTTC
-	TRBV6-1	TRBJ2-1	once	CANIPPNEQFF	TGTGCCAACATCCCTCCCAATGAGCAGTTCTTC
-	TRBV5-1	TRBJ1-2	once	CASGQGSGYTF	TGCGCCAGCGGGCAGGGGTCTGGCTACACCTTC
-	TRBV27	TRBJ2-1	-	CASSFNNEQFF	TGTGCCAGCAGTTTTAACAATGAGCAGTTCTTC
-	TRBV5-3	TRBJ1-3	-	CARSVPGKGNTIYF	TGTGCCAGAAGCGTCCCGGGGAAAGGAAACACCATATATTTT
-	TRBV5-6	TRBJ2-5	-	CASRGIQETQYF	TGTGCCAGCAGAGGGATACAAGAGACCCAGTACTTC
-	TRBV29-1	TRBJ2-5	few	CSVDLARGRETQYF	TGCAGCGTTGACCTAGCGAGAGGGCGAGAGACCCAGTACTTC
-	TRBV19	TRBJ2-1	-	CASSERPRSEQFF	TGTGCCAGTAGTGAGAGACCCCGATCTGAGCAGTTCTTC
-	TRBV11-3	TRBJ2-3	-	CASSLHVGDTQYF	TGTGCCAGCAGCCTCCATGTAGGGGATACGCAGTATTTT
TRBD2	TRBV5-5	TRBJ2-1	-	CASSLGTGTSQFF	TGTGCCAGCAGCTTGGGGACCGGGACTAGTCAGTTCTTC
TRBD2	TRBV7-9	TRBJ2-1	-	CASSLTSGYNEQFF	TGTGCCAGCAGCTTAACTAGCGGCTACAATGAGCAGTTCTTC
-	TRBV5-6	TRBJ2-7	-	CASSPTGILYEQYF	TGTGCCAGCAGCCCTACAGGAATACTCTACGAGCAGTACTTC
TRBD2	TRBV28	TRBJ2-3	-	CASSLLAADTDTQYF	TGTGCCAGCAGTTTGCTAGCGGCAGACACAGATACGCAGTATTTT
-	TRBV6-5	TRBJ1-1	-	CASSYSNRGDTEAFF	TGTGCCAGCAGTTACTCGAATAGGGGGGACACTGAAGCTTTCTTT
-	TRBV9	TRBJ2-1	once	CASSDPREGGYNEQFF	TGTGCCAGCAGCGACCCCCGTGAGGGGGGCTACAATGAGCAGTTCTTC
-	TRBV6-5	TRBJ2-2	-	CATGDGLNTGELFF	TGTGCCACGGGGGACGGTTTGAACACCGGGGAGCTGTTTTTT
TRBD2	TRBV27	TRBJ2-7	-	CATSGLAGGPIYEQYF	TGTGCCACTTCAGGACTAGCGGGAGGGCCTATCTACGAGCAGTACTTC
-	TRBV19	TRBJ2-7	-	CASSTPRGLSYEQYF	TGTGCCAGTAGTACCCCCAGGGGCCTCTCCTACGAGCAGTACTTC
-	TRBV11-1	TRBJ2-7	-	CASSPPTGSYEQYF	TGTGCCAGCAGCCCCCCGACAGGAAGCTACGAGCAGTACTTC
-	TRBV9	TRBJ1-1	-	CASSVEGEGGTEAFF	TGTGCCAGCAGCGTAGAAGGGGAGGGCGGCACTGAAGCTTTCTTT
-	TRBV18	TRBJ1-2	-	CASSPPNRAGYGYTF	TGTGCCAGCTCACCACCTAACAGGGCTGGCTATGGCTACACCTTC
TRBD2	TRBV11-2	TRBJ2-3	-	CASSSPLAGGVRDTQYF	TGTGCCAGCAGCTCACCCTTAGCGGGAGGAGTTCGAGATACGCAGTATTTT
-	TRBV13	TRBJ2-4	once	CASSAGWGIQYF	TGTGCCAGCAGCGCGGGGTGGGGCATTCAGTACTTC
TRBD2	TRBV11-1	TRBJ2-7	-	CASSGLAGGFGEQYF	TGTGCCAGCAGCGGACTAGCGGGAGGATTCGGTGAGCAGTACTTC
TRBD2	TRBV4-2	TRBJ2-4	-	CASSPRLASDIQYF	TGTGCCAGCAGCCCCAGACTAGCCTCTGACATTCAGTACTTC
TRBD2	TRBV5-1	TRBJ2-7	-	CASSPQLAGPYEQYF	TGCGCCAGCAGCCCCCAACTAGCGGGACCCTACGAGCAGTACTTC
TRBD2	TRBV6-5	TRBJ2-1	-	CASRTSGNEQFF	TGTGCCAGCAGGACTAGCGGCAATGAGCAGTTCTTC
TRBD2	TRBV30	TRBJ2-3	-	CAWNGLAGVPSTDTQYF	TGTGCCTGGAATGGACTAGCGGGAGTCCCTAGCACAGATACGCAGTATTTT
-	TRBV28	TRBJ2-7	-	CASSIPLGLSPYEQYF	TGTGCCAGCAGTATCCCCCTCGGCCTAAGCCCCTACGAGCAGTACTTC